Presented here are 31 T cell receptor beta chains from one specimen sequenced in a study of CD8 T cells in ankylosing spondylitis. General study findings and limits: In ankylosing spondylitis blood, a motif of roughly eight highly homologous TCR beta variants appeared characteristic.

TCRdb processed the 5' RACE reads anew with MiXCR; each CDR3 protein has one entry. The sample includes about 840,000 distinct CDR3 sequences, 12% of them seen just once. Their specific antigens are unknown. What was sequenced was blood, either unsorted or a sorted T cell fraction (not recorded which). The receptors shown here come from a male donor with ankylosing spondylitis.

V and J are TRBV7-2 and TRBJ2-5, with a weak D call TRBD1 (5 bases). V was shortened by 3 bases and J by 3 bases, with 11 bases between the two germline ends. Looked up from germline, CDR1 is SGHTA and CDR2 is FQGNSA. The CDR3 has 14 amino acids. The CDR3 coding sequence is TGTGCCAGCAGCTTGGGGCTCGCTAAAGAGACCCAGTACTTC. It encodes CASSLGLAKETQYF.

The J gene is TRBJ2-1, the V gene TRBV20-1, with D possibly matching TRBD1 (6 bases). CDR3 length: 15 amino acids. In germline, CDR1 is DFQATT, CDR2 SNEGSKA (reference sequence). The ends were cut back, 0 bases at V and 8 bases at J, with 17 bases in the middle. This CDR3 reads CSARDLGASGYEQFF. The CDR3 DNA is TGCAGTGCTAGAGATCTGGGGGCCTCGGGTTATGAGCAGTTCTTC.

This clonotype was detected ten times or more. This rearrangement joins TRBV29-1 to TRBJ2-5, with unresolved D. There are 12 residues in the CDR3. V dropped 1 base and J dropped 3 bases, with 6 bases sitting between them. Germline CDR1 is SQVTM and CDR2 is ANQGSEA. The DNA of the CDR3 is TGCAGCGTTGAAGGCTACGAAGAGACCCAGTACTTC. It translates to CSVEGYEETQYF.

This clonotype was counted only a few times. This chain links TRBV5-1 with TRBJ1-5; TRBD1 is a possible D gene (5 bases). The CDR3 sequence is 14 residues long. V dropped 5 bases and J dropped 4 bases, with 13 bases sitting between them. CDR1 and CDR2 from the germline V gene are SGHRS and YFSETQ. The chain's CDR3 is CASSRDSMNQPQHF. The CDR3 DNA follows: TGCGCCAGCAGTCGGGACTCCATGAATCAGCCCCAGCATTTT. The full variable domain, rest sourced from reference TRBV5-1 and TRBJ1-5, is KAGVTQTPRYLIKTRGQQVTLSCSPISGHRSVSWYQQTPGQGLQFLFEYFSETQRNKGNFPGRFSGRQFSNSRSEMNVSTLELGDSALYLCASSRDSMNQPQHFGDGTRLSIL.

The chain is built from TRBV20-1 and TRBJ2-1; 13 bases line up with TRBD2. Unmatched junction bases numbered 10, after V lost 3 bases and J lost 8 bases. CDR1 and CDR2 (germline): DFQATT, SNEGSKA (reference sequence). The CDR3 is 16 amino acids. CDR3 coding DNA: TGCAGTGCTAGGGTGACTAGCGGGAGGAGTTTGGATGAGCAGTTCTTC. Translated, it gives CSARVTSGRSLDEQFF.

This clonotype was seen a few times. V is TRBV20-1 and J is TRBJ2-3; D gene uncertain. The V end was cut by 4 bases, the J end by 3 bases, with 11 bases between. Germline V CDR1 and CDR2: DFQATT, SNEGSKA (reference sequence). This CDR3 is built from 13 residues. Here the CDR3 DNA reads TGCAGTGCTATTTGGAGTTCGACAGATACGCAGTATTTT. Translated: CSAIWSSTDTQYF.

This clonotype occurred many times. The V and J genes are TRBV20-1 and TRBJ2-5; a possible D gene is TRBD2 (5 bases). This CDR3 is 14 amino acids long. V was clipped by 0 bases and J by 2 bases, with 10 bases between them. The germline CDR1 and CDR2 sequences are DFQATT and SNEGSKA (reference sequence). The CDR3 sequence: CSARDQVAQETQYF. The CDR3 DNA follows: TGCAGTGCTAGAGATCAAGTAGCGCAAGAGACCCAGTACTTC.

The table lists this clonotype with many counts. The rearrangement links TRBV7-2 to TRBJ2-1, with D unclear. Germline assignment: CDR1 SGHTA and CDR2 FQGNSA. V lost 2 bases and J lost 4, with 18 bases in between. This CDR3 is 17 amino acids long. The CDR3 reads CASSLRLGQRSYNEQFF. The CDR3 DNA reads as TGTGCCAGCAGCTTACGTCTCGGGCAGAGATCTTACAATGAGCAGTTCTTC.

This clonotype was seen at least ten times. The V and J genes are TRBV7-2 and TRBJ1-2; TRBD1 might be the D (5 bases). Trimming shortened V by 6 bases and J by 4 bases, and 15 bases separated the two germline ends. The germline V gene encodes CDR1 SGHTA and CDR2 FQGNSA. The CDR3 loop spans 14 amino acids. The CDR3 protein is CASSFGHPVYGYTF. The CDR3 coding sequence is TGTGCCAGCAGTTTCGGACATCCTGTCTATGGCTACACCTTC.

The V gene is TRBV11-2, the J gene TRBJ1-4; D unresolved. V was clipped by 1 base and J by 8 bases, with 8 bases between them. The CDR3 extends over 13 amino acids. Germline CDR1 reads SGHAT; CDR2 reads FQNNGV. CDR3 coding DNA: TGTGCCAGCAGCTTAGGCCGAAGGGAAAAACTGTTTTTT. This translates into CASSLGRREKLFF.

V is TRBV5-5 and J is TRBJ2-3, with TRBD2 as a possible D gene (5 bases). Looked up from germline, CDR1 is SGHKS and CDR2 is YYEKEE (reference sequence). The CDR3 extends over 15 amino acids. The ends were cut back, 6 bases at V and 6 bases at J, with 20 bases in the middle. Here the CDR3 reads CASTIHPERWDTQYF. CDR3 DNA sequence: TGTGCCAGCACCATCCACCCGGAGCGGTGGGATACGCAGTATTTT.

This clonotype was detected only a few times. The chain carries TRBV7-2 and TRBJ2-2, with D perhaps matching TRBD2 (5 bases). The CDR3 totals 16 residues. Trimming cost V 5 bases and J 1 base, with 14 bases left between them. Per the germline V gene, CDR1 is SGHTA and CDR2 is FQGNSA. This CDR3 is CASSPGPGLNTGELFF. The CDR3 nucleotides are TGTGCCAGCAGCCCCGGCCCAGGACTGAACACCGGGGAGCTGTTTTTT.

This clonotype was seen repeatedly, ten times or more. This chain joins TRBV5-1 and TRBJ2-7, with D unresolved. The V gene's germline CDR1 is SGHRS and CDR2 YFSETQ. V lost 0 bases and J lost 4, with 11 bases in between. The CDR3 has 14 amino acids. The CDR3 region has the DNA TGCGCCAGCAGCTTGGACGCGACGAGTTACGAGCAGTACTTC. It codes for CASSLDATSYEQYF.

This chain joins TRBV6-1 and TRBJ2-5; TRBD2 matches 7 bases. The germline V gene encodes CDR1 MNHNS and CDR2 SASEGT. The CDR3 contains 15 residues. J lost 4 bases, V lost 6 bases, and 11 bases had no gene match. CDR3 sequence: CASSRDYIKSETQYF. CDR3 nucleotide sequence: TGTGCCAGCAGCCGGGACTACATTAAGTCAGAGACCCAGTACTTC.

The CDR3 nucleotides are TGCAGTGCTAGAGATCCTAGCGGGACCGATGGGGAGCAGTACTTC. Translation gives CSARDPSGTDGEQYF. The rearrangement joins TRBV20-1 to TRBJ2-7, with 9 bases that match TRBD2. V lost 0 bases, J lost 7 bases, and 10 bases stayed unmatched. This CDR3 has 15 residues. Germline V CDR1 and CDR2: DFQATT, SNEGSKA (reference sequence).

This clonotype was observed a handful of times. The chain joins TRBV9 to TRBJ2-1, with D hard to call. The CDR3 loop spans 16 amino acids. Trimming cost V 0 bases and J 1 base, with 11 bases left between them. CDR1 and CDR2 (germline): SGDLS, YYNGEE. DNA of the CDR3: TGTGCCAGCAGCGTAGTGTCCGTTCTTTCCTACAATGAGCAGTTCTTC. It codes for CASSVVSVLSYNEQFF.

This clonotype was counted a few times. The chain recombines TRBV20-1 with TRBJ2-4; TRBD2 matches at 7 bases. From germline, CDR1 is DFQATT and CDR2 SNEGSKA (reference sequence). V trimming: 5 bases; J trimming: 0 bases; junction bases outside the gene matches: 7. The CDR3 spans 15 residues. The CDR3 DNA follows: TGCAGTGCTGGACTAGGCGGGGTAGCCAAAAACATTCAGTACTTC. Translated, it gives CSAGLGGVAKNIQYF.

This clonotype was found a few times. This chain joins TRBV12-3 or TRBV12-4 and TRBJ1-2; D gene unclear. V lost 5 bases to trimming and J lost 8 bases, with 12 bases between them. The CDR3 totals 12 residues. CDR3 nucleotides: TGTGCCAGCAGTCCACATCGGTGGGGCTACACCTTC. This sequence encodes CASSPHRWGYTF.

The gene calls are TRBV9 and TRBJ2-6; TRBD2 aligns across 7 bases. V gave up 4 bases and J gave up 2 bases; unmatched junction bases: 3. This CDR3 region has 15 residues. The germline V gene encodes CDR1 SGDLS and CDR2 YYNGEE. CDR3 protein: CASSQGGAGANVLTF. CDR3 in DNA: TGTGCCAGCAGCCAGGGAGGGGCTGGGGCCAACGTCCTGACTTTC.

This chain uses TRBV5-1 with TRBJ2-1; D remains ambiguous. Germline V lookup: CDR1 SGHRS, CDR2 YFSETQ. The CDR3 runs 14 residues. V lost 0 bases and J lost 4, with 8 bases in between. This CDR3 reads CASSLAPPYNEQFF. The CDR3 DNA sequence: TGCGCCAGCAGCTTGGCGCCACCGTACAATGAGCAGTTCTTC.

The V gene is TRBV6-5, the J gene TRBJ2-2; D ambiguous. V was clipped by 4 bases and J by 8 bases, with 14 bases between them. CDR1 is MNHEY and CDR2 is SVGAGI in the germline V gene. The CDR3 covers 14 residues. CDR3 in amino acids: CASSSAQAGGELFF. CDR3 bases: TGTGCCAGCAGTTCGGCGCAGGCCGGGGGGGAGCTGTTTTTT.

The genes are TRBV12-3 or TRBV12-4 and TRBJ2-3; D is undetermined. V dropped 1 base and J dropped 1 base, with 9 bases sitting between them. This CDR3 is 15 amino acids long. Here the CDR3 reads CASSLVAVGTDTQYF. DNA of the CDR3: TGTGCCAGCAGTTTAGTAGCCGTGGGCACAGATACGCAGTATTTT.

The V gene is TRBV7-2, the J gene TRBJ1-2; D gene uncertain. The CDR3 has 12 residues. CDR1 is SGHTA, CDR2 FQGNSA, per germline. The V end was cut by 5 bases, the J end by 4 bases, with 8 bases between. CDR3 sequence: CASSMSTYGYTF. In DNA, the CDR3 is TGTGCCAGCAGCATGAGTACCTATGGCTACACCTTC.

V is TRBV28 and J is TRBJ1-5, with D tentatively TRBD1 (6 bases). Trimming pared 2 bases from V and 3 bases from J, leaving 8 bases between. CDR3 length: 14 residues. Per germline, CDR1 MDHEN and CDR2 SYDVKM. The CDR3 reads CASSLNRDNQPQHF. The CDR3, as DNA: TGTGCCAGCAGTTTAAACAGGGACAATCAGCCCCAGCATTTT. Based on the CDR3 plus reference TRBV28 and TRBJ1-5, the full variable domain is DVKVTQSSRYLVKRTGEKVFLECVQDMDHENMFWYRQDPGLGLRLIYFSYDVKMKEKGDIPEGYSVSREKKERFSLILESASTNQTSMYLCASSLNRDNQPQHFGDGTRLSIL.

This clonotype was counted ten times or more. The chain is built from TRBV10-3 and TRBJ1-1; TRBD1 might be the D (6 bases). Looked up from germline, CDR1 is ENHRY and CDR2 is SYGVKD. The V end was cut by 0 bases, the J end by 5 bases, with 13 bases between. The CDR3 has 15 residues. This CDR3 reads CAISESAGVGTEAFF. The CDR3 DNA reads TGTGCCATCAGTGAGTCGGCAGGGGTGGGTACTGAAGCTTTCTTT.

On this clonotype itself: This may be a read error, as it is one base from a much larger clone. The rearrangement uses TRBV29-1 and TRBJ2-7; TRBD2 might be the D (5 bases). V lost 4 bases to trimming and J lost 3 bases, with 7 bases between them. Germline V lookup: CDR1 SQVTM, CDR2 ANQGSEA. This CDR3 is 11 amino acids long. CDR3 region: CSVGRYYEQYF. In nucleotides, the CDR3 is TGCAGCGTTGGGAGGTACTACGAGCAGTACTTC.

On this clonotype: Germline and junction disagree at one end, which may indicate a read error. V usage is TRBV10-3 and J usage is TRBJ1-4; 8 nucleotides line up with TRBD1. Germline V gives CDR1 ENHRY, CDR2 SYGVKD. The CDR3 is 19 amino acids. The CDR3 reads CAFRTGQGLNPTTNEKLFF. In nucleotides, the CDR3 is TGTGCCTTCAGAACTGGACAGGGCCTCAACCCGACAACTAATGAAAAACTGTTTTTT.

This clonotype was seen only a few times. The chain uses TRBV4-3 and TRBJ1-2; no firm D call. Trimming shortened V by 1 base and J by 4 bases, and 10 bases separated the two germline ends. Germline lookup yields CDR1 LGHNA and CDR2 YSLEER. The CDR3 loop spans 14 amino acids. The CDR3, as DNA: TGCGCCAGCAGCCAAGTGCGTGCCATCTATGGCTACACCTTC. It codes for CASSQVRAIYGYTF.

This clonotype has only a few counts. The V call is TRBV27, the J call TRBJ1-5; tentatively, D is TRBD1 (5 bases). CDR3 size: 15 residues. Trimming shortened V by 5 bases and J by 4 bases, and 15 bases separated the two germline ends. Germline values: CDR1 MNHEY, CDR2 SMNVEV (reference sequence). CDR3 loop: CASSVYRRPNQPQHF. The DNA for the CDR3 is TGTGCCAGCAGTGTATACAGGAGACCAAATCAGCCCCAGCATTTT.

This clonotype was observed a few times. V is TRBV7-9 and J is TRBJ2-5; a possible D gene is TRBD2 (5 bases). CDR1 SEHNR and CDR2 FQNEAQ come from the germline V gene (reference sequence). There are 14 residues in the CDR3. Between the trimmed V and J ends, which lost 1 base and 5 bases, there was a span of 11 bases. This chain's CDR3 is CASSLESGLETQYF. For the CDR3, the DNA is TGTGCCAGCAGCTTAGAATCGGGGTTGGAGACCCAGTACTTC.

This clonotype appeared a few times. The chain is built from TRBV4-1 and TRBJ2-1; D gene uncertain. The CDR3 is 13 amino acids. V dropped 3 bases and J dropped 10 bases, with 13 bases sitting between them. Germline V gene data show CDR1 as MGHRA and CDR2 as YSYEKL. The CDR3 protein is CASSHPTTGEQFF. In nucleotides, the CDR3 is TGCGCCAGCAGCCACCCTACTACTGGGGAGCAGTTCTTC.